What follows is one TCR beta chain and its context. This clonotype was observed at least ten times. Its antigen is currently not known. The sample holds no much larger clone one base away, and base qualities are not on file. The library relied on multiplex PCR. Sequencer: Illumina HiSeq 4000. iRepertoire HTBI primers and Arm-PCR amplification of CDR3 regions were used to construct TCR beta libraries. PCR products were gel purified before sequencing. Concerning the study's data processing: Gene usage analysis of CDR3 amino acid clonotypes used the 62 TRBV and some 15 TRBJ segments found across samples. COPE and FqMerger were used to merge the filtered high-quality paired reads into contigs. Contigs were aligned with BLAST to IMGT TRBV, TRBD and TRBJ reference genes, and CDR3 was defined per IMGT. Any clonotype with a frequency above 0.1% was counted as a highly expanded clone. Shannon entropy was used to measure repertoire diversity, and the Gini coefficient was used to measure V-J evenness. Clonotypes shared by more than one individual were considered public. The raw public reads went through TCRdb reprocessing: fastp at Q25, MiXCR clone calling, in-frame beta chains kept. CDR3 protein sequences are deduplicated, and each keeps its most common genes and DNA. The V and J calls were determined by TCRdb, not by the authors. Within this sample are about 420,000 distinct CDR3 sequences, with about 15% of them counted one time only. About 25% of the sample rests with the top ten.

What this sample's time point label stands for: newly diagnosed GD, antithyroid drugs for less than 3 months. RNA was extracted from PBMCs in TRIzol for both TCR sequencing and RNA sequencing. The diagnosis of Graves' disease was made according to American Thyroid Association guidelines. Patients for the study were recruited at an endocrinology department in Xi'an, China. Each patient gave 7.5 to 10 milliliters of peripheral blood, collected in an EDTA anticoagulant tube. Ficoll Paque Plus density gradient separation was used to isolate PBMCs, and no further T cell sorting was done. RNA quality was checked with an Agilent 2100 Bioanalyzer and agarose gel, and concentration with a NanoDrop 2000. V is pared back by 6 bases and J by 4 bases, with 10 bases lying between the germline termini. The CDR3 sequence holds 12 residues, the cysteine and phenylalanine included. CDR3 DNA only is kept here, 36 bases in frame from base 1. The CDR1 and CDR2 encoded by the germline V gene (reference sequence) are LGHDT and YNNKEL.

These data come from a study of regulatory T cells in long-lasting Graves disease listed by TCRdb under 2021. About the study as a whole: Newly diagnosed Graves' disease patients had taken antithyroid drugs for less than 3 months. A total of some 33 samples were covered by TCR sequencing, comprising some 13 persistent and around 20 newly diagnosed Graves' disease patients. Peripheral blood TCR sequencing and RNA sequencing compared persistent Graves' disease patients with newly diagnosed Graves' disease patients. The study was conducted in China and was registered as a clinical trial. Broader findings and caveats from the paper: Persistent patients shared more public clonotypes among themselves (around 2,500) than newly diagnosed patients did (approximately 900). Only the TCR beta chain was sequenced and analyzed. The authors acknowledged the small sample size as a limitation that may reduce accuracy. Preferential use of TRBV28, TRBJ1-2 and TRBJ2-5 was observed in persistent disease, whereas TRBV20-1 and TRBJ2-1 were favored in newly diagnosed disease. The study examined only peripheral blood because the primary lesion, thyroid tissue, could not be accessed. Compared with newly diagnosed patients, persistent Graves' disease patients had lower TCR Shannon entropy and fewer highly expanded clones, which suggests clonal expansion.

A further study also used this sample, focusing on T cells in Graves' hyperthyroidism and ophthalmopathy. The second study's paper adds: Stable Graves' hyperthyroidism was defined as the absence of progression to ophthalmopathy over 18 months of follow-up. The hyperthyroidism patients were between 18 and 65 years old and newly diagnosed, with a disease duration of less than 2 months. Any patient with an uncontrolled infection, another autoimmune disease, pregnancy or lactation was excluded. Diagnoses were based on clinical symptoms, serum thyroxine and TRAb, thyroid ultrasound and orbital computed tomography. For the first round of RT-PCR on the TCR CDR3, the HTBI primer set was used together with the Qiagen OneStep RT-PCR kit. Most expanded thyroid clonotypes (frequency above 0.001) were also detected in blood, suggesting blood repertoires may reflect thyroid immune responses. A model built on a 13 V-J signature distinguished ophthalmopathy from stable hyperthyroidism, reaching about 89% sensitivity and around 81% specificity in cross-validation and 80%/75% in testing. In validation, the model predicted progression to ophthalmopathy with just under 71% sensitivity and approximately 74% specificity, a median of 6.5 months before onset. To identify TCR V-J signatures that set the groups apart, the researchers used a discovery cohort of about a hundred patients, made up of 40 to 45 with Graves' ophthalmopathy and some 55 with stable Graves' hyperthyroidism. An independent validation cohort of under 20 hyperthyroidism patients and about 16 patients who later progressed to ophthalmopathy tested prospective prediction of ophthalmopathy. The 95 to 100 discovery patients were randomly divided into training and test sets at a 7:3 ratio. The study also compared thyroid tissue and blood T-cell repertoires from five or six Graves' hyperthyroidism patients. Once sampling was done, hyperthyroidism patients were given methimazole at a starting dose of 30 mg daily, whereas ophthalmopathy patients were given high-dose intravenous methylprednisolone. Libraries were constructed in a second round of multiplex PCR, after which size selection and purification were performed. Paired-end sequencing of the libraries was performed with 100 bp reads on an Illumina HiSeq2000. SOAPnuke was used to process the raw data, with reads discarded if the reads contained adapters or uncalled bases, had a mean Phred below 15, or lacked an exact constant-primer or identifier match. COPE v1.2.5 was used to merge the high-quality paired reads, and each unique nucleotide sequence was defined as a clonotype. Clonotypes were aligned to IMGT TRBV, TRBD and TRBJ reference segments using MiTCR v1.1. The analysis included only V-J combinations with a frequency above 0.0001, which together covered 99% to 99.2% of the repertoires. The TCS score was defined as the ratio of F50 (clonal expansion) to E x V (chaos), calculated using BLOSUM62-based TCRdist between CDR3 peptides within each V-J. Welch's t-statistics and random forest reduced approximately 520 V-J features to fewer than 15, which were used in a naive Bayes classifier (R e1071). No statistical method was used to fix the sample size in advance, and group allocation was not hidden from the investigators. TCR Vbeta CDR3 sequencing of 130 to 150 peripheral blood samples (over 40 ophthalmopathy, 70 to 85 hyperthyroidism and some 17 progressor patients) is reported in the paper.

The sample was peripheral blood mononuclear cells (PBMCs), taken at new diagnosis, from a patient treated with antithyroid drugs. The sequence was collected from a young woman with Graves disease. Donor details come from another sample of the same person, matched by shared clones. This receptor chain uses TRBV3-1 and TRBJ2-7; the D gene cannot be resolved reliably. In nucleotides, the sequence is TGTGCCAGCAGTCAGGCCGTATACGAGCAGTACTTC. Its protein is CASSQAVYEQYF.